This entry lists 11 T cell receptor beta chains sequenced from one sample in a study of a mutant IDH1 vaccine in newly diagnosed glioma. Sequenced by immunoSEQ multiplex PCR; TCRdb stores in-frame clones only, minus some. There are some 42,000 clones in the sample; approximately 86% occur only once, and around 19% lies in the top ten. Noted time point: week 47, end of study. Each dose of the vaccine consisted of 300 ug of mutant IDH1 20-mer peptide, with topical imiquimod. No antigen has been identified for these receptors. The input for sequencing was PBMCs, taken from a glioma patient whose treatment included an IDH1 peptide vaccine. The origin of the receptors is a man between 18 and 35 years old with glioma. Some clones in this sample may be carry-over from other donors' samples.

The CDR3 DNA reads as TGCGCCAGCCGACTCGGACTAGCGTCGACCGTAGCCGGGGAGCTGTTTTTT. It is translated as CASRLGLASTVAGELFF. J is TRBJ2-2 and V is TRBV4-1; 9 bases are shared with TRBD2. Germline CDR1 is MGHRA and CDR2 is YSYEKL. V gave up 8 bases and J gave up 6 bases; unmatched junction bases: 16. CDR3 length equals 17 residues.

The chain carries TRBV15 and TRBJ1-4; D unresolved. V was clipped by 0 bases and J by 3 bases, with 11 bases between them. CDR1 and CDR2 from the germline V gene are LNHNV and YYDKDF (reference sequence). The CDR3 sequence is 16 residues long. The CDR3 nucleotides read TGTGCCACCAGCAGAGATCGAGAGTCGGCTAATGAAAAACTGTTTTTT. Encoded protein: CATSRDRESANEKLFF.

The chain couples TRBV28 to TRBJ1-2, with D possibly matching TRBD1 (5 bases). The ends were cut back, 6 bases at V and 8 bases at J, with 13 bases in the middle. Germline loops: CDR1 MDHEN, CDR2 SYDVKM. This CDR3 comprises 12 residues. The CDR3 loop is CASRAGTLGYTF. CDR3 bases: TGTGCCAGCAGAGCAGGGACGCTCGGCTACACCTTC.

The rearrangement joins TRBV11-2 to TRBJ2-7; D gene ambiguous. V was pared by 0 bases and J by 0 bases, with 12 bases between. This CDR3 has 16 amino acids. CDR1 is SGHAT and CDR2 is FQNNGV in the germline V gene. The CDR3 sequence: CASSLEPFSSSYEQYF. The CDR3 region has the DNA TGTGCCAGCAGCTTAGAACCGTTTTCGAGCTCCTACGAGCAGTACTTC.

This chain joins TRBV7-9 and TRBJ2-3; no clear D gene. Germline lookup yields CDR1 SEHNR and CDR2 FQNEAQ (reference sequence). Between the trimmed V and J ends, which lost 5 bases and 0 bases, there was a span of 3 bases. CDR3 length equals 12 residues. As DNA, the CDR3 is TGTGCCAGCAGCCTCAGCACAGATACGCAGTATTTT. Amino acid sequence: CASSLSTDTQYF.

The rearrangement joins TRBV7-2 to TRBJ2-7; 7 nucleotides line up with TRBD1. The germline V gene encodes CDR1 SGHTA and CDR2 FQGNSA. This CDR3 spans 14 amino acids. Losses at the gene ends were 5 bases for V and 3 bases for J; bases not matched to a gene: 7. CDR3 residues: CASSPLGGVYEQYF. The CDR3 DNA reads TGTGCCAGCAGCCCCTTAGGGGGCGTCTACGAGCAGTACTTC. Combining the CDR3 with reference TRBV7-2 and TRBJ2-7 gives the whole variable domain GAGVSQSPSNKVTEKGKDVELRCDPISGHTALYWYRQSLGQGLEFLIYFQGNSAPDKSGLPSDRFSAERTGGSVSTLTIQRTQQEDSAVYLCASSPLGGVYEQYFGPGTRLTVT.

V is TRBV30 and J is TRBJ1-2; 8 bases line up with TRBD1. CDR3 size: 13 residues. Germline V gene sequence: CDR1 GTSNPN, CDR2 SVGIG (reference sequence). V was clipped by 0 bases and J by 4 bases; unmatched bases: 1. The CDR3 spells CAWSVTGGYGYTF. CDR3 DNA sequence: TGTGCCTGGAGTGTCACAGGGGGCTATGGCTACACCTTC. Full variable domain (remainder filled in from reference TRBV30 and TRBJ1-2): SQTIHQWPATLVQPVGSPLSLECTVEGTSNPNLYWYRQAAGRGLQLLFYSVGIGQISSEVPQNLSASRPQDRQFILSSKKLLLSDSGFYLCAWSVTGGYGYTFGSGTRLTVV.

The chain employs TRBV5-4 and TRBJ2-2, with TRBD1 identical over 9 bases. The CDR3 totals 15 residues. The germline V gene has CDR1 SGHNT and CDR2 YYREEE (reference sequence). V dropped 4 bases and J dropped 4; count of bases not matched to a gene: 5. The CDR3 loop reads CASSRDRGITGELFF. The CDR3 DNA sequence: TGTGCCAGCAGCCGAGACAGGGGGATCACCGGGGAGCTGTTTTTT.

This clone has just one count. The gene calls are TRBV9 and TRBJ2-7, with unresolved D. V was clipped by 2 bases and J by 3 bases, with 12 bases between them. The V gene's germline CDR1 is SGDLS and CDR2 YYNGEE. The CDR3 is 14 amino acids. The CDR3 here is CASSVQIDNYEQYF. In DNA form, the CDR3 reads TGTGCCAGCAGCGTCCAGATTGATAACTACGAGCAGTACTTC.

This clone has more than one count but fewer than ten. This chain uses TRBV7-3 with TRBJ2-1; D call uncertain. V was clipped by 2 bases and J by 8 bases, with 16 bases between them. From germline, CDR1 is SGHTA and CDR2 FQGTGA. The CDR3 is made up of 15 amino acids. CDR3 sequence reads: CASSLGKAGIDEQFF. As DNA, the CDR3 is TGTGCCAGCAGCTTAGGCAAGGCAGGTATAGATGAGCAGTTCTTC.

The chain combines TRBV20-1 with TRBJ2-7, with D uncertain. CDR1 is DFQATT and CDR2 is SNEGSKA in the germline V gene (reference sequence). Trimming removed 3 bases at V and 5 bases at J, with 8 bases between. The CDR3 totals 11 residues. The CDR3 coding sequence is TGCAGTGCTAGGCCGCTGGACGAGCAGTACTTC. Residues: CSARPLDEQYF.